The clone carrying this T cell receptor (beta chain) has ten or more counts. The entry originates in a study of patients and donors after allogeneic stem cell transplantation. In germline, CDR1 is DFQATT, CDR2 SNEGSKA (reference sequence). The V end lost 3 bases, the J end lost 0 bases, and 12 bases lay between the germline ends. This CDR3 has 15 residues. From the RT-PCR reads, TCRdb called clonotypes with MiXCR, one entry per CDR3 protein. The repertoire holds about a million distinct CDR3 sequences, 18% seen once, with 5% to 6.5% in the top ten. This TCR derives from a human donor who was either an allogeneic HSCT recipient or a stem cell or donor lymphocyte infusion donor (not recorded which). It is not recorded whose cells these are; they may come from a transplant donor. J is TRBJ1-3 and V is TRBV20-1, with D possibly matching TRBD1 (5 bases). The specimen was blood, either unsorted or a sorted T cell fraction (not recorded which). The CDR3 coding sequence is TGCAGTGCTAGGGCCACAGGTACCTCTGGAAACACCATATATTTT. Translation gives CSARATGTSGNTIYF.